This T cell receptor beta chain emerged from a study of cytomegalovirus exposure and HLA in healthy donors. About this clone itself: Its matching antigen is unknown.

Use of 60 Vbeta and 13 Jbeta primers characterized the PCR. The protocol was immunoSEQ multiplex PCR, while the TCRdb copy is restricted to in-frame clones and leaves out a portion. There are 95,000 to 150,000 clones in the sample; almost 85% occur only once, and around 1.5% lies in the top ten. Trimming removed 1 base from V and 6 bases from J, with 12 bases in between. Germline assignment: CDR1 SGHVS and CDR2 FQNEAQ. This CDR3 contains 14 residues. Study-wide results and limits: Researchers counted 180 or so TCR beta chains as cytomegalovirus-associated.

This TCR was sampled from a woman between 18 and 30 years old in good health and CMV-seronegative. V gene TRBV7-8 combines with J gene TRBJ1-2, with D uncertain. Sequenced: PBMCs. The CDR3 sequence: CASSLERGLDGYTF. DNA of the CDR3: TGTGCCAGCAGCTTAGAAAGAGGTTTGGATGGCTACACCTTC.